Described below is a single T cell receptor beta chain sequence and its context. Its antigen remains unknown. The sample comes from a study of cytomegalovirus exposure and HLA in healthy donors. Overall study results and limits: Analysis performed later showed TCR beta chains linked to HLA being more clonally expanded than equally common others. It was taken for granted in presence/absence analyses that sequencing depth across donors was roughly uniform. TCR beta chains numbering roughly 150 were designated cytomegalovirus-associated.

The PCR employed 60 Vbeta primers together with 13 Jbeta primers. Sequencing was performed with immunoSEQ multiplex PCR; in TCRdb, only in-frame clones are kept and a portion is missing. The top ten clones hold 2% to 2.5% of a sample with 150,000 to 200,000 clones, around 78% of them seen once. The clonotype comes from a woman aged 25 to 39 in good health and CMV-seropositive. The sequencing sample was made of PBMCs.

The DNA of the CDR3 is TGTGCCAGCAGTCCGACAGGGGGCAACACTGAAGCTTTCTTT. Translating it yields CASSPTGGNTEAFF. The gene calls are TRBV6-6 and TRBJ1-1; 10 bases are a match to TRBD1. The CDR3 runs 14 residues. CDR1 and CDR2 from the germline V gene are MNHNY and SVGAGI (reference sequence). With V trimmed by 5 bases and J by 2 bases, 2 bases remained unmatched.